One sample yielded the 20 T cell receptor beta chains listed below, sequenced in a study of T cell responses to AZD1222 COVID-19 vaccine. The assay was immunoSEQ multiplex PCR, and TCRdb's table has in-frame clones only and misses some. The sample comprises 150,000 to 200,000 clones, approximately 93% of which are singletons, and 3.5% to 4.5% rests with the top ten. The sequencing here drew on peripheral blood, taken on day 0 of AZD1222 vaccination. These receptors originate from an adult in good health.

The chain combines TRBV11-2 with TRBJ2-1; D unclear. Between the trimmed V and J ends, which lost 1 base and 6 bases, there was a span of 7 bases. This CDR3 is built from 13 residues. CDR1 is SGHAT, CDR2 FQNNGV, per germline. As DNA, the CDR3 is TGTGCCAGCAGCTTAGGGTGGGGCAATGAGCAGTTCTTC. It specifies CASSLGWGNEQFF.

The rearrangement uses TRBV18 and TRBJ1-4, with D perhaps TRBD1 (6 bases). Germline V CDR1 and CDR2: KGHSH, LQKENI. Trimming removed 3 bases at V and 1 base at J, with 9 bases between. The length of the CDR3 is 15 residues. In nucleotides, the CDR3 is TGTGCCAGCTCACCTCGGACAGAAACTAATGAAAAACTGTTTTTT. It yields the protein CASSPRTETNEKLFF.

This rearrangement joins TRBV5-8 to TRBJ1-1; D ambiguous. Between the trimmed V and J ends, which lost 3 bases and 11 bases, there was a span of 23 bases. Germline CDR1 is SGHTS and CDR2 is YDEGEE. The CDR3 covers 15 residues. The CDR3 nucleotides are TGTGCCAGCAGCTCCGATCGCCGACGGGGATTGGGGGCTTTCTTT. This translates into CASSSDRRRGLGAFF.

V and J are TRBV9 and TRBJ2-1, with a possible D match to TRBD1 (6 bases). V lost 0 bases, J lost 8 bases, and 9 bases lay in between. Germline V gives CDR1 SGDLS, CDR2 YYNGEE. The CDR3 sequence is 13 residues long. The CDR3, as DNA: TGTGCCAGCAGCGTAGATAGGGGGTATGAGCAGTTCTTC. This encodes CASSVDRGYEQFF. Full variable domain (rest looked up from reference TRBV9 and TRBJ2-1): DSGVTQTPKHLITATGQRVTLRCSPRSGDLSVYWYQQSLDQGLQFLIQYYNGEERAKGNILERFSAQQFPDLHSELNLSSLELGDSALYFCASSVDRGYEQFFGPGTRLTVL.

Concerning this clone itself: No DNA is shown, since the ends of the CDR3 on it are uncertain; the CDR3 is the one TCRdb lists. V is TRBV7-9 and J is TRBJ2-1; the DNA was not used to check the table's D call, TRBD1. CDR1 is SEHNR and CDR2 is FQNEAQ in the germline V gene (reference sequence). A total of 15 residues make up the CDR3, ends included. The CDR3 sequence: CASSSSDSQYNEQFF.

The V and J genes are TRBV19 and TRBJ1-1; weak D call: TRBD1 (5 bases). Deletions cut 6 bases from V and 3 bases from J, with 11 bases between. Germline V gene data show CDR1 as LNHDA and CDR2 as SQIVND (reference sequence). This CDR3 region has 13 residues. The CDR3, as DNA: TGTGCCAGTAGGGGGCTTTGGGACACTGAAGCTTTCTTT. Its translation: CASRGLWDTEAFF.

The V and J genes are TRBV4-1 and TRBJ1-1; TRBD1 agrees at 11 bases. There are 18 residues in the CDR3. Germline V lookup: CDR1 MGHRA, CDR2 YSYEKL. Losses at the gene ends were 4 bases for V and 0 bases for J; bases not matched to a gene: 10. Written as DNA, the CDR3 is TGCGCCAGCAGCCGCCTAGGTGGGACAGGGGGAATGAACACTGAAGCTTTCTTT. It specifies CASSRLGGTGGMNTEAFF.

The rearrangement uses TRBV5-8 and TRBJ1-1; D gene unclear. The germline V gene encodes CDR1 SGHTS and CDR2 YDEGEE. The CDR3 contains 14 residues. V dropped 0 bases and J dropped 9 bases, with 15 bases sitting between them. The CDR3, as DNA: TGTGCCAGCAGCTTGGTGGAGGGAACTAGCAAAGCTTTCTTT. This encodes CASSLVEGTSKAFF.

J is TRBJ2-7 and V is TRBV25-1; D is perhaps TRBD1 (6 bases). The CDR3 spans 14 residues. Germline lookup yields CDR1 MGHDK and CDR2 SYGVNS. The V gene lost 4 bases and the J gene lost 4 bases, with 14 bases spanning the gap. In nucleotides, the CDR3 is TGTGCCAGCAGTGCCCCCGGGACATATTACGAGCAGTACTTC. It yields the protein CASSAPGTYYEQYF.

Here the CDR3 DNA reads TGTGCCAGCACCGGGATAATCGATCAGCCCCAGCATTTT. This translates into CASTGIIDQPQHF. This chain links TRBV6-5 with TRBJ1-5; D not certain. The CDR3 has 13 residues. CDR1 is MNHEY, CDR2 SVGAGI, per germline. V was trimmed by 7 bases and J by 5 bases, leaving 12 bases between them.

The chain joins TRBV27 to TRBJ2-3, with D perhaps matching TRBD2 (6 bases). CDR3 length equals 17 residues. Germline values: CDR1 MNHEY, CDR2 SMNVEV (reference sequence). V was cut by 4 bases and J by 0 bases, with 17 bases left in between. CDR3 sequence (DNA): TGTGCCAGCAGTTCGTGGTTAGGGAGGAGTAGCACAGATACGCAGTATTTT. This sequence encodes CASSSWLGRSSTDTQYF.

The J gene is TRBJ1-2, the V gene TRBV5-1, with TRBD1 identical over 7 bases. Germline V CDR1 and CDR2: SGHRS, YFSETQ. The CDR3 runs to 12 residues. Trimming cost V 0 bases and J 10 bases; bases outside gene matches: 3. The CDR3 DNA reads as TGCGCCAGCAGCTTGGAACAGGGGCCCTACACCTTC. It specifies CASSLEQGPYTF. The full variable domain, with the rest looked up from reference TRBV5-1 and TRBJ1-2, is KAGVTQTPRYLIKTRGQQVTLSCSPISGHRSVSWYQQTPGQGLQFLFEYFSETQRNKGNFPGRFSGRQFSNSRSEMNVSTLELGDSALYLCASSLEQGPYTFGSGTRLTVV.

The chain joins TRBV3-1 (or the pseudogene TRBV3-2) to TRBJ1-4; 7 nucleotides match TRBD1. Germline V gene data show CDR1 as LGHDT and CDR2 as YNNKEL (reference sequence). The CDR3 totals 16 residues. Unmatched junction bases numbered 9, after V lost 6 bases and J lost 2 bases. The CDR3 is CASSQTGFLTNEKLFF. The CDR3 DNA reads as TGTGCCAGCAGTCAGACAGGGTTCCTCACTAATGAAAAACTGTTTTTT.

This sequence joins TRBV25-1 and TRBJ2-5; D unclear. Germline V gene sequence: CDR1 MGHDK, CDR2 SYGVNS. Trimming removed 2 bases from V and 1 base from J, with 5 bases in between. The CDR3 is made up of 13 amino acids. The DNA of the CDR3 is TGTGCCAGCAGTGAAAACCCCCAAGAGACCCAGTACTTC. Translated: CASSENPQETQYF. Looking up the rest from reference TRBV25-1 and TRBJ2-5 gives the full variable domain: EADIYQTPRYLVIGTGKKITLECSQTMGHDKMYWYQQDPGMELHLIHYSYGVNSTEKGDLSSESTVSRIRTEHFPLTLESARPSHTSQYLCASSENPQETQYFGPGTRLLVL.

V usage is TRBV4-1 and J usage is TRBJ1-5, with 7 bases matching TRBD1. CDR1 is MGHRA and CDR2 is YSYEKL in the germline V gene. The CDR3 sequence is 15 residues long. J was trimmed by 7 bases and V by 0 bases; bases with no gene match: 6. CDR3 protein: CASSQDLGGRQPQHF. The CDR3 DNA sequence: TGCGCCAGCAGCCAAGACTTAGGGGGCCGGCAGCCCCAGCATTTT.

This chain links TRBV10-2 with TRBJ2-7, with TRBD2 matching 13 bases. V shed 2 bases and J 6 bases; nucleotides not matched to a gene: 4. Germline CDR1 reads WSHSY; CDR2 reads SAAADI. The length of the CDR3 is 15 residues. Written as DNA, the CDR3 is TGCGCCAGCAGTGAGCCGACTAGCGGGAGGTCCGAGCAGTACTTC. This gives the protein CASSEPTSGRSEQYF.

The J gene is TRBJ1-2, the V gene TRBV4-1; D unresolved. The CDR3 runs to 12 residues. The V gene's germline CDR1 is MGHRA and CDR2 YSYEKL. V gave up 1 base and J gave up 4 bases, with 4 bases separating them. The CDR3 loop is CASSQGLYGYTF. The CDR3 coding sequence is TGCGCCAGCAGCCAAGGTCTCTATGGCTACACCTTC.

The chain recombines TRBV27 with TRBJ1-2; the D gene is possibly TRBD1 (5 bases). Trimming stripped 3 bases from V and 6 bases from J, with 11 bases between. The CDR3 consists of 13 residues. Germline CDR1 reads MNHEY; CDR2 reads SMNVEV (reference sequence). This CDR3 reads CASSFIAGNGYTF. CDR3 in DNA: TGTGCCAGCAGTTTTATCGCAGGGAATGGCTACACCTTC.

The chain employs TRBV7-9 and TRBJ2-1, with 12 bases aligning to TRBD2. Germline V lookup: CDR1 SEHNR, CDR2 FQNEAQ (reference sequence). With V trimmed by 6 bases and J by 6 bases, 12 bases remained unmatched. The CDR3 consists of 17 residues. The CDR3 DNA reads as TGTGCCAGCAGTCATTCCCCAGCTAGCGGGAGGGGCAATGAGCAGTTCTTC. Residues: CASSHSPASGRGNEQFF.

The chain couples TRBV19 to TRBJ2-7, with 10 positions matching TRBD1. CDR1 is LNHDA, CDR2 SQIVND, per germline (reference sequence). The CDR3 is 13 amino acids. V dropped 6 bases and J dropped 5; count of bases not matched to a gene: 4. The CDR3 loop reads CASSLGQGNEQYF. Here the CDR3 DNA reads TGTGCCAGTAGCCTGGGACAGGGGAACGAGCAGTACTTC.